This TCR beta chain is from a study of blood T cell repertoires in COVID-19. Study-level information: Acute and convalescent COVID-19 samples came from the United States, Italy and Spain. Sample material is recorded as cDNA or gDNA derived from T cells, B-cell-depleted T cells, or PBMCs.

Method: immunoSEQ multiplex PCR; TCRdb's copy keeps in-frame clones and lacks some. The table lists around 150,000 clones, around four fifths of them singletons. The CDR3 loop spans 16 amino acids. The germline V and J ends were trimmed by 1 base and 5 bases, with 14 bases remaining between them. CDR1 and CDR2 (germline): KGHSH, LQKENI. The TCR originated in a woman aged 80 or older with acute or convalescent COVID-19. Input material: peripheral blood. The J gene is TRBJ2-2, the V gene TRBV18; a weak D match, TRBD2 (6 bases). CDR3 DNA: TGTGCCAGCTCACCACTCGCCGGGGGTGAGACCGGGGAGCTGTTTTTT. It codes for CASSPLAGGETGELFF.